The 11 T cell receptor beta chains presented below share a single source sample, sequenced in a study of OX40 agonist ivuxolimab in advanced cancers. Using immunoSEQ multiplex PCR, the repertoire was profiled, and TCRdb retains in-frame clones only, with some absent. Among tens of thousands of clones listed, approximately 90% were seen once. The sample in question was CD4+ or CD8+ T cells sorted from blood, obtained in a trial of the OX40 agonist ivuxolimab. These receptors all stem from an adult with an advanced solid tumor such as melanoma, head and neck, liver or kidney cancer.

The chain links TRBV12-5 to TRBJ1-1; no firm D call. The CDR3 is made up of 12 amino acids. Looked up from germline, CDR1 is LGHNT and CDR2 is FRNRAP. V was shortened by 6 bases and J by 2 bases, with 7 bases between the two germline ends. As DNA, the CDR3 is TGTGCTAGTGGATATGAAAACACTGAAGCTTTCTTT. Encoded protein: CASGYENTEAFF.

The chain uses TRBV14 and TRBJ1-1; D gene ambiguous. V gave up 5 bases and J gave up 6 bases, with 10 bases separating them. Germline CDR1 SGHDN, CDR2 FVKESK. The CDR3 is made up of 12 amino acids. The DNA for the CDR3 is TGTGCCAGCAGCGGAGAAGACCCTGAAGCTTTCTTT. Residues: CASSGEDPEAFF.

The gene calls are TRBV15 and TRBJ2-1; 9 nucleotides match TRBD2. Germline-derived CDR1 and CDR2 are LNHNV and YYDKDF (reference sequence). This CDR3 region has 18 residues. J was trimmed by 7 bases and V by 0 bases; bases with no gene match: 13. The CDR3 reads CATSRDGPDAGGRNEQFF. The DNA of the CDR3 is TGTGCCACCAGCAGAGATGGGCCCGATGCGGGGGGGCGTAATGAGCAGTTCTTC.

The chain combines TRBV6-5 with TRBJ2-1; 7 positions agree with TRBD1. V dropped 8 bases and J dropped 11; count of bases not matched to a gene: 9. The CDR3 runs 12 residues. The germline V gene encodes CDR1 MNHEY and CDR2 SVGAGI. In DNA, the CDR3 is TGTGCCAGCCAAAATCAGGGGGATCAGCAGTTCTTC. It codes for CASQNQGDQQFF.

The gene calls are TRBV10-3 and TRBJ2-1; 11 nucleotides line up with TRBD1. The CDR3 length is 15 residues. CDR1 is ENHRY, CDR2 SYGVKD, per germline. Unmatched junction bases numbered 3, after V lost 3 bases and J lost 5 bases. The CDR3 region has the DNA TGTGCCATCAGTGACGGACAGGGGGCAAACAATGAGCAGTTCTTC. This codes for CAISDGQGANNEQFF.

The V gene is TRBV4-2, the J gene TRBJ1-2, with D unresolved. Trimming removed 3 bases from V and 2 bases from J, with 10 bases in between. This CDR3 spans 14 amino acids. Germline CDR1 reads LGHNA; CDR2 reads YNFKEQ. The CDR3 here is CASSQGRENYGYTF. In nucleotides, the CDR3 is TGTGCCAGCAGCCAGGGCAGAGAGAACTATGGCTACACCTTC.

This rearrangement joins TRBV6-1 to TRBJ1-5; 7 nucleotides match TRBD1. After removal of 1 base from V and 4 bases from J, the junction contained 1 base not matched to a gene. Germline CDR1 MNHNS, CDR2 SASEGT. The CDR3 extends over 14 amino acids. Written as DNA, the CDR3 is TGTGCCAGCAGTGAAGGCAGGGGGAATCAGCCCCAGCATTTT. It specifies CASSEGRGNQPQHF.

This chain links TRBV5-8 with TRBJ2-1, with 12 bases matching TRBD2. CDR1 and CDR2 (germline): SGHTS, YDEGEE. J lost 2 bases, V lost 4 bases, and 7 bases had no gene match. This CDR3 contains 17 residues. As DNA, the CDR3 is TGTGCCAGCAGCCTAACTAGGACTAGCGGGGCCTACAATGAGCAGTTCTTC. It specifies CASSLTRTSGAYNEQFF.

The chain recombines TRBV27 with TRBJ1-1; D not certain. Trimming pared 7 bases from V and 0 bases from J, leaving 12 bases between. The CDR3 is 14 amino acids. Per the germline V gene, CDR1 is MNHEY and CDR2 is SMNVEV (reference sequence). CDR3 loop: CASTTIGLNTEAFF. The CDR3 DNA reads as TGTGCCAGCACTACAATAGGCCTGAACACTGAAGCTTTCTTT.

The DNA of the CDR3 is TGCGCCAGCAGCTCGTCAGTTACAGGGGGCTCGACGAACACCATATATTTT. Amino acids: CASSSSVTGGSTNTIYF. V gene TRBV5-1 combines with J gene TRBJ1-3; 9 positions agree with TRBD1. Trimming at V came to 3 bases and at J to 7 bases, leaving 14 bases not matched to a gene. Germline V gene data show CDR1 as SGHRS and CDR2 as YFSETQ. The CDR3 totals 17 residues.

The chain couples TRBV5-5 to TRBJ1-1; 8 bases match TRBD1. CDR3 length: 16 residues. The germline V gene encodes CDR1 SGHKS and CDR2 YYEKEE (reference sequence). After removal of 4 bases from V and 3 bases from J, the junction contained 11 bases not matched to a gene. The CDR3 protein is CASSKGQVGVHTEAFF. CDR3 nucleotide sequence: TGTGCCAGCAGCAAGGGACAGGTGGGAGTTCACACTGAAGCTTTCTTT.